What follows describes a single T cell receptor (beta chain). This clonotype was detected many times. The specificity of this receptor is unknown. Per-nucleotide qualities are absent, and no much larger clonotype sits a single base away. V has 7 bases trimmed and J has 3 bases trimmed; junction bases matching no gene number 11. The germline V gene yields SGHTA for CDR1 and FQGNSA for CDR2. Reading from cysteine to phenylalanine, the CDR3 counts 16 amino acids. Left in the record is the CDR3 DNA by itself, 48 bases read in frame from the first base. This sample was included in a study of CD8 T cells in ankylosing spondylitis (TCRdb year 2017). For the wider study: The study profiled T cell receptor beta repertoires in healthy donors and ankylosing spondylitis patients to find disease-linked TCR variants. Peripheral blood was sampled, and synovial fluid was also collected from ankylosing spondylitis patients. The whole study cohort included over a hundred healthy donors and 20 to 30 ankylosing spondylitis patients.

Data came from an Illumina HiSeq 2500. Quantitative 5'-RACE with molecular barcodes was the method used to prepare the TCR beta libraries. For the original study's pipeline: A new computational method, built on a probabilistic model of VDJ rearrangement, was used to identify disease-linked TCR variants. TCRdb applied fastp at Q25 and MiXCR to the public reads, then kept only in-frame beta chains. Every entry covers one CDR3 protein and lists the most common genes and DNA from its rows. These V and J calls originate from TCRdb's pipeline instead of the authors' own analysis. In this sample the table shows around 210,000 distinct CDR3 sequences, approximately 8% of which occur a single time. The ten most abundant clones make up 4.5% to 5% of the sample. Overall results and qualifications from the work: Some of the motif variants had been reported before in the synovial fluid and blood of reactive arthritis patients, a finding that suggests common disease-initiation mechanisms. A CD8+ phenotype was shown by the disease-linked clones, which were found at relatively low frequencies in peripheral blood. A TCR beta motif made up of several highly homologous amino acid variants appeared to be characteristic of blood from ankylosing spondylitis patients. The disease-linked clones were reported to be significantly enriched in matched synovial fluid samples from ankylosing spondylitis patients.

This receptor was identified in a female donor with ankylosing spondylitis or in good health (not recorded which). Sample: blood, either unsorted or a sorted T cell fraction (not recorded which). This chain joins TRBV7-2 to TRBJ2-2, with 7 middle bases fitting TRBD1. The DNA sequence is TGTGCCAGCAACTCCCCGGGACAGTCCCACACCGGGGAGCTGTTTTTT. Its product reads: CASNSPGQSHTGELFF.